The T cell receptor beta chain described here comes from a study of blood T cell repertoires in COVID-19. Study context: COVID-19 samples, acute and convalescent, were from the United States, Italy and Spain. T cells, B-cell-depleted T cells, or PBMCs provided the cDNA or gDNA that served as material.

In the authors' methods: Scientists estimated how many nucleated cells there were by amplifying reference gene primers. Clones were sequenced by immunoSEQ multiplex PCR, and TCRdb holds only the in-frame ones, with some missing. V, J and clone size reflect that table, while D and trimming were determined from the DNA. The sample contains about 160,000 clones, around 77% of which appear only once. Between the trimmed V and J ends, which lost 0 bases and 4 bases, there was a span of 11 bases. The CDR3 extends over 15 amino acids. The germline V gene encodes CDR1 SGDLS and CDR2 YYNGEE. This receptor was taken from a man aged 65 to 79 with acute or convalescent COVID-19. Sequencing input: peripheral blood. V usage is TRBV9 and J usage is TRBJ1-5; weak D call: TRBD1 (5 bases). Written as DNA, the CDR3 is TGTGCCAGCAGCGTAGATGGGGGGGAGAATCAGCCCCAGCATTTT. Residues: CASSVDGGENQPQHF.